What follows is one TCR beta chain and its context. The CDR3 is made up of 15 amino acids. Trimming took off 6 bases at V and 1 base at J, with 17 bases between the two ends. In germline, CDR1 is SGHDT, CDR2 YYEEEE. Expressed TCRB transcripts were sequenced, since all the RNA that had been isolated was reverse transcribed. Sequencing used immunoSEQ multiplex PCR; TCRdb keeps in-frame clones, though not all of them. The sample has more than 300,000 clones; 6.5% to 10% are singletons. This specimen belongs to a study of beta chain features in type 1 diabetes. The J gene is TRBJ2-7, the V gene TRBV5-6; D not certain. Sequenced material: central memory CD4+ T cells from blood. This clonotype was obtained from a woman between 18 and 29 years old in good health. The CDR3 region is CASNPRNSISYEQYF. In nucleotides, the CDR3 is TGTGCCAGCAACCCTCGAAACTCCATTTCCTACGAGCAGTACTTC. Using reference TRBV5-6 and TRBJ2-7 for the parts outside the CDR3, the full variable domain is DAGVTQSPTHLIKTRGQQVTLRCSPKSGHDTVSWYQQALGQGPQFIFQYYEEEERQRGNFPDRFSGHQFPNYSSELNVNALLLGDSALYLCASNPRNSISYEQYFGPGTRLTVT.